The clone carrying this T cell receptor beta chain appeared a few times. The V and J ends lost 10 bases and 3 bases respectively, with 18 bases between them. Germline V lookup: CDR1 MDHEN, CDR2 SYDVKM. The CDR3 loop spans 14 amino acids. This specimen belongs to a study of T cell changes during pregnancy in multiple sclerosis. Using immunoSEQ multiplex PCR, the repertoire was profiled, and TCRdb retains in-frame clones only, with some absent. The table records around 30,000 clones, approximately 90% of them present only once. The sample consisted of CD8+ T cells from peripheral blood mononuclear cells, taken in the second trimester of pregnancy. This rearrangement joins TRBV28 to TRBJ1-1, with D possibly matching TRBD1 (5 bases). The receptor's source is a female donor with multiple sclerosis, enrolled in a pregnancy study. In nucleotides, the CDR3 is TGTGCCACTCGGGGGTTTGTTGGGCACACTGAAGCTTTCTTT. Translation: CATRGFVGHTEAFF.